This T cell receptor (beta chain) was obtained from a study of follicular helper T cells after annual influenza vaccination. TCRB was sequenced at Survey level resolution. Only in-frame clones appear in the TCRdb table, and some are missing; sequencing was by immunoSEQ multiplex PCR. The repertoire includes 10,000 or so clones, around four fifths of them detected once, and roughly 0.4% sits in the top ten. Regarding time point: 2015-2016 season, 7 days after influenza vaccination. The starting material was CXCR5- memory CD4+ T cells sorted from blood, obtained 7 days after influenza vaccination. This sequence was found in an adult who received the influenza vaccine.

The DNA for the CDR3 is TGTGCCAGCAGATCCGATCTAGCGGGGGGGCCGGCCAATGAGCAGTTCTTC. Amino acid sequence: CASRSDLAGGPANEQFF. This chain connects TRBV5-4 to TRBJ2-1; 12 nucleotides agree with TRBD2. CDR1 is SGHNT and CDR2 is YYREEE in the germline V gene (reference sequence). The CDR3 consists of 17 residues. With V trimmed by 5 bases and J by 6 bases, 12 bases remained unmatched.